The rows below give T cell receptor beta chains drawn from one sample of a study of Graves' ophthalmopathy and Graves' hyperthyroidism. TCRdb re-analysed the multiplex PCR reads in MiXCR, keeping a single row per CDR3 protein. The sample contains 400,000 to 500,000 distinct CDR3 sequences, 20% to 25% of which appear only once. The sequencing sample was made of peripheral blood. The receptors derive from a woman younger than 35 with stable Graves' hyperthyroidism. Each CDR3 is given with its conserved first and last residue. The D gene is left open where the match is weak. Part of the rows lack a size; the others show once, few, many or a class for expanded clones.

j_call cdr3_length clone_size v_call d_call cdr3_aa cdr3_nt
TRBJ1-1 13 many TRBV20-1 . CSANRGLNTEAFF TGCAGTGCTAATCGGGGGCTGAACACTGAAGCTTTCTTT
TRBJ2-7 14 many TRBV12-3/TRBV12-4 TRBD1 CASKPPGQGYEQYF TGTGCCAGCAAACCCCCGGGACAGGGGTACGAGCAGTACTTC
TRBJ2-2 14 . TRBV12-3/TRBV12-4 . CASSLEGVHGELFF TGTGCCAGCAGTTTAGAGGGGGTTCACGGGGAGCTGTTTTTT
TRBJ2-7 11 many TRBV15 . CATSSSYEQYF TGTGCCACCAGCAGTTCCTACGAGCAGTACTTC
TRBJ1-2 11 many TRBV20-1 . CSQRGGQGYTF TGCAGTCAGAGGGGCGGACAGGGCTACACCTTC
TRBJ2-2 14 many TRBV11-2 . CASSLRVVTGELFF TGTGCCAGCAGCTTACGGGTTGTCACCGGGGAGCTGTTTTTT
TRBJ2-5 15 . TRBV24-1 . CATSVTLGSGETQYF TGTGCCACCAGTGTAACACTAGGGTCAGGGGAGACCCAGTACTTC
TRBJ2-5 13 many TRBV20-1 . CSARQLLQETQYF TGCAGTGCTCGACAGTTACTCCAAGAGACCCAGTACTTC
TRBJ1-2 12 many TRBV30 . CAWSQQPHGYTF TGTGCCTGGAGTCAGCAGCCTCATGGCTACACCTTC
TRBJ1-1 12 . TRBV12-3/TRBV12-4 . CASSLQGTESFF TGTGCCAGCAGTTTACAGGGCACTGAATCTTTCTTT
TRBJ2-5 14 many TRBV6-1 TRBD2 CATLAAAGGETQYF TGTGCCACCCTCGCGGCAGCGGGAGGGGAGACCCAGTACTTC
TRBJ2-5 12 many TRBV30 . CAWSVLKRTQYF TGTGCCTGGAGTGTACTTAAGAGAACCCAGTACTTC
TRBJ2-4 14 many TRBV10-3 . CAISSTGIEGIQYF TGTGCCATCAGTTCTACAGGGATTGAGGGCATTCAGTACTTC
TRBJ2-2 18 few TRBV5-1 . CASSLGSVSKEILGELFF TGCGCCAGCAGCTTGGGATCTGTCAGCAAGGAGATCCTCGGGGAGCTGTTTTTT
TRBJ1-6 18 many TRBV7-8 . CASSLGRTVALYNSPLHF TGTGCCAGCAGCCTCGGGCGTACGGTAGCCTTGTATAATTCACCCCTCCACTTT
TRBJ2-5 14 many TRBV7-7 . CASSQGPSQETQYF TGTGCCAGCAGCCAGGGACCGTCGCAAGAGACCCAGTACTTC
TRBJ2-7 16 many TRBV7-2 . CASSLLGAMSSYEQYF TGTGCCAGCAGCTTACTAGGCGCAATGAGCTCCTACGAGCAGTACTTC
TRBJ2-7 13 . TRBV12-3/TRBV12-4 . CASSFTSSSEQYF TGTGCCAGCAGTTTTACCTCTTCTAGCGAGCAGTACTTC
TRBJ1-6 15 many TRBV12-3/TRBV12-4 . CASSFQDGGNSPLHF TGTGCCAGCAGTTTCCAGGACGGGGGGAATTCACCCCTCCACTTT
TRBJ2-7 14 . TRBV5-5 . CASSLRAGIYEQYF TGTGCCAGCAGCTTGCGGGCAGGGATCTACGAGCAGTACTTC
TRBJ2-4 16 . TRBV18 . CASSSKGGLAKNIQYF TGTGCCAGCTCATCTAAGGGGGGCCTAGCCAAAAACATTCAGTACTTC
TRBJ2-4 16 many TRBV4-2 . CASSQHTEDGLNIKYF TGTGCCAGCAGCCAACATACAGAAGATGGGCTTAACATTAAGTACTTC
TRBJ1-5 13 many TRBV7-2 . CASSPQGTSPQHF TGTGCCAGCAGTCCCCAGGGTACCTCGCCCCAGCATTTT
TRBJ1-1 16 many TRBV2 . CASSEVGIRTTTEAFF TGTGCCAGCAGTGAAGTTGGCATTCGGACTACCACTGAAGCTTTCTTT